Included here is one T cell receptor (beta chain) sequence, with context. Its antigen is still unknown. These data originate in a study of cytomegalovirus exposure and HLA in healthy donors. Study results and limitations: An observed cluster of highly shared sequence variants was recorded as a likely sequencing artifact.

Germline values: CDR1 SGHTA, CDR2 FQGNSA. The CDR3 extends over 15 amino acids. V was clipped by 7 bases and J by 8 bases; unmatched bases: 11. Vbeta (60) and Jbeta (13) primers were used in the PCR. Here immunoSEQ multiplex PCR was the method, and the copy in TCRdb shows in-frame clones only, minus some. The sample holds roughly 180,000 clones, approximately 80% seen once. The sample taken for sequencing was PBMCs. The sequence came from a boy younger than 10 in good health and CMV-seronegative. The chain recombines TRBV7-2 with TRBJ2-2; 9 bases are shared with TRBD2. DNA of the CDR3: TGTGCCAGCACCCTCAAAGCGGGAGGTTCGGGGGAGCTGTTTTTT. Residues: CASTLKAGGSGELFF.